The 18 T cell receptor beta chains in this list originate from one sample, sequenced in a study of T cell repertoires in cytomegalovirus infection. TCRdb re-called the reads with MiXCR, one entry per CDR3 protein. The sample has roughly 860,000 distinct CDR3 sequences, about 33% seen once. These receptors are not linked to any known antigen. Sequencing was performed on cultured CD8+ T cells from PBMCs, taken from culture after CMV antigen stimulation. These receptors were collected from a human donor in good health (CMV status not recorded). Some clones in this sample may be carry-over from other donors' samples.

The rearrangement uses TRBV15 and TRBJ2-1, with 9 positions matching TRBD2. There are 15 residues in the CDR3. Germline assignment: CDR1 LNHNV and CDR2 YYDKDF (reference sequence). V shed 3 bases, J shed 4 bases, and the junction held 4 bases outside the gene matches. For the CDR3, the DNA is TGTGCCACCAGCAGTAGCGGGGGTGGATACAATGAGCAGTTCTTC. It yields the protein CATSSSGGGYNEQFF.

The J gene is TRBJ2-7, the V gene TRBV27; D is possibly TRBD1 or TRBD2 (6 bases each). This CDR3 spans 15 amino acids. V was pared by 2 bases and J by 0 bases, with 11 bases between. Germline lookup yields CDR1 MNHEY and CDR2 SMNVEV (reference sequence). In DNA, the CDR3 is TGTGCCAGCAGTTTAAGGGGGGTGGGCTCCTACGAGCAGTACGTC. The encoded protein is CASSLRGVGSYEQYV.

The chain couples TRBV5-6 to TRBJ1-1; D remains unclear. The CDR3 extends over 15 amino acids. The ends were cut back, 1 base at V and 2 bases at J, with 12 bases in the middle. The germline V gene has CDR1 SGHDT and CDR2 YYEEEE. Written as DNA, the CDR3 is TGTGCCAGCAGCTTGTTCTTCAGTGCCAACACTGAAGCTTTCTTT. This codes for CASSLFFSANTEAFF.

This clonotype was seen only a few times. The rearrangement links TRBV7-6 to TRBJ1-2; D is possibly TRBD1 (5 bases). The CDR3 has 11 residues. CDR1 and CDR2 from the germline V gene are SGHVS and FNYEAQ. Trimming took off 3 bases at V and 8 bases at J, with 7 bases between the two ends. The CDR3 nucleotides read TGTGCCAGCAGCTTGAGGGGAGGCTACACCTTC. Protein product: CASSLRGGYTF.

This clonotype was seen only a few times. In DNA, the CDR3 is TGTGCCAGCACTCCAGGACAGGGGGTAAACACCGGGGAGCTGTTTTTT. Amino acid sequence: CASTPGQGVNTGELFF. The rearrangement links TRBV6-2 or TRBV6-3 to TRBJ2-2, with 10 bases matching TRBD1. Germline V gives CDR1 MNHEY, CDR2 SVGEGT. The V and J ends lost 7 bases and 2 bases, in that order; junction bases with no gene match: 7. CDR3 length: 16 amino acids.

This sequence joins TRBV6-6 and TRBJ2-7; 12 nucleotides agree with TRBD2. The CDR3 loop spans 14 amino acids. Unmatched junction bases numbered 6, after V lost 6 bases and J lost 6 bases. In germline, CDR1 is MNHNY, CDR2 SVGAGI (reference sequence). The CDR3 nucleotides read TGTGCCAGCAGACCTCTAGCGGGGGGGCGCGAGCAGTACTTC. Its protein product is CASRPLAGGREQYF.

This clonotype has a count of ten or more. The CDR3 region is CASSSTGGYQPQHF. Here the CDR3 DNA reads TGTGCCAGCAGCTCCACAGGGGGCTACCAGCCCCAGCATTTT. The chain couples TRBV7-2 to TRBJ1-5; 9 nucleotides align to TRBD1. After removal of 4 bases from V and 7 bases from J, the junction contained 5 bases not matched to a gene. The V gene's germline CDR1 is SGHTA and CDR2 FQGNSA. This CDR3 has 14 residues.

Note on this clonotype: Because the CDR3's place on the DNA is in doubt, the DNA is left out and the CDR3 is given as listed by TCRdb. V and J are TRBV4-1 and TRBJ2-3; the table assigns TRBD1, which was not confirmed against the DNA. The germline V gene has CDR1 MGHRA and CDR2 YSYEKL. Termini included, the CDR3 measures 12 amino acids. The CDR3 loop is CASSQVGQGADF.

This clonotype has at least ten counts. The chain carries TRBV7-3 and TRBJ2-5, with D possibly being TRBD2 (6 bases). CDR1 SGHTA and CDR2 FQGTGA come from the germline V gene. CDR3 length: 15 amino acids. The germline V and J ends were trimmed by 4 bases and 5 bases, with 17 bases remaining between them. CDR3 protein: CASSWIPGTWETQYF. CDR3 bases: TGTGCCAGCAGCTGGATTCCCGGGACTTGGGAGACCCAGTACTTC. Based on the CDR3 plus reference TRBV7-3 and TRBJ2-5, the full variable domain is GAGVSQTPSNKVTEKGKYVELRCDPISGHTALYWYRQSLGQGPEFLIYFQGTGAADDSGLPNDRFFAVRPEGSVSTLKIQRTERGDSAVYLCASSWIPGTWETQYFGPGTRLLVL.

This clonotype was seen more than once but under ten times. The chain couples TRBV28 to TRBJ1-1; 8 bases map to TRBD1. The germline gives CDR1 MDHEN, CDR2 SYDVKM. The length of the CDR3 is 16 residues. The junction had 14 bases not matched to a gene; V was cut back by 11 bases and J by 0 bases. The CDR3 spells CASRGVRDRMNTEAFF. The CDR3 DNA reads TGTGCCTCTAGGGGGGTCCGGGACAGGATGAACACTGAAGCTTTCTTT.

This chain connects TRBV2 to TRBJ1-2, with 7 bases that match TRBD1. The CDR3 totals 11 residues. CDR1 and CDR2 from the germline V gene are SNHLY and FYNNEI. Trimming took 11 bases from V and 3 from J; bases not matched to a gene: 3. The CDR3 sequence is CALTGDYGYTF. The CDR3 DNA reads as TGTGCCTTAACAGGGGACTATGGCTACACCTTC.

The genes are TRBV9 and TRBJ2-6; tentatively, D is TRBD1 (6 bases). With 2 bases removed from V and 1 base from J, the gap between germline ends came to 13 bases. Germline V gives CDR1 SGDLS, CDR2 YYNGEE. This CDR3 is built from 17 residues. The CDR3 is CASSVSHRESGANVLTF. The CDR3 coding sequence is TGTGCCAGCAGCGTTTCGCACAGGGAGTCTGGGGCCAACGTCCTGACTTTC.

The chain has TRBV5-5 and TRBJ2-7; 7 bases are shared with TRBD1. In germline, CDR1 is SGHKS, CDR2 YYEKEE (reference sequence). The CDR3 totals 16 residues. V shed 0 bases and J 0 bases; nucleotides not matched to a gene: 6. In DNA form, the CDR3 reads TGTGCCAGCAGCTTGGGAACAGGGGTGAGCTCCTACGAGCAGTACGTC. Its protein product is CASSLGTGVSSYEQYV.

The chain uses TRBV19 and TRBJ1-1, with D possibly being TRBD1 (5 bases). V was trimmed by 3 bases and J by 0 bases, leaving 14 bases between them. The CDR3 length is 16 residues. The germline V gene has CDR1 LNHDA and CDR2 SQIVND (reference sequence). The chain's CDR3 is CASSIPSTELNTEAFF. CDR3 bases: TGTGCCAGTAGTATCCCTTCGACAGAGTTGAACACTGAAGCTTTCTTT.

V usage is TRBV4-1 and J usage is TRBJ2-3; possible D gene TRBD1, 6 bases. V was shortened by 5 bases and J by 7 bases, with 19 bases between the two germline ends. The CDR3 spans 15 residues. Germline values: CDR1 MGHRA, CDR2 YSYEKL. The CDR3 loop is CASSYRDTEGYTQYF. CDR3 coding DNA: TGCGCCAGCAGCTACCGGGACACGGAAGGGTATACGCAGTATTTT.

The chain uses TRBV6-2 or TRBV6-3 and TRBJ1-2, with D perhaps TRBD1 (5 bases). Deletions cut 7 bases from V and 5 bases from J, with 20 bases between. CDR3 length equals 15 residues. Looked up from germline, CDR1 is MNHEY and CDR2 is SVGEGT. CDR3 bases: TGTGCCAGCACCCCGCGGCGGGAGGACATTTATGGCTACACCTTC. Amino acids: CASTPRREDIYGYTF.

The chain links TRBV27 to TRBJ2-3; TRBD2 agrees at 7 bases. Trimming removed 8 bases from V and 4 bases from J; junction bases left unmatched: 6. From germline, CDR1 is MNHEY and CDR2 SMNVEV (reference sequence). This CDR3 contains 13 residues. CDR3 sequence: CASRDYLADTQYF. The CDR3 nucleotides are TGTGCCAGCCGGGACTACCTTGCAGATACGCAGTATTTT.

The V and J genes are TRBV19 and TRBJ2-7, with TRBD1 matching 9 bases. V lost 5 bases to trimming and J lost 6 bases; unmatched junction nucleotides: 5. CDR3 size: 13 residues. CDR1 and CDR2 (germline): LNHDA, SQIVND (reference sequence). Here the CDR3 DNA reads TGTGCCAGTAGTTTTGGACAGGGGCGCGAGCAGTACTTC. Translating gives CASSFGQGREQYF.